A single sample is the source of the 20 T cell receptor delta chains below, sequenced in a study of gamma-delta chains in newborns, infants, children. TCRdb reapplied CATT to the reads. The repertoire holds some 4,200 delta-chain clones, with over 2% as singletons. Source material: blood. These receptors were obtained from a child who was a newborn, infant or young child, either healthy, febrile or measles-vaccinated (not recorded which).

This clone turned up a few times. With only one base between it and a far larger clone, this is likely a read error. The chain carries TRDV2 and TRDJ3, with 13 bases lining up with TRDD3. The germline V gene encodes CDR1 GEAIGNYY and CDR2 EKD. This CDR3 is 20 amino acids long. CDR3 in DNA: TGTGCCCGTGATAAAGTACTGGGGGATACGCGCTCCTGGGACACCCGACAGATGTTTTTC. Encoded protein: CARDKVLGDTRSWDTRQMFF.

This clone has just a few counts. A far more abundant clone sits one base away, making this likely a read error. Other DNA sequences in this sample translate to the same CDR3. The J gene is TRDJ2, the V gene TRDV1; 9 bases align to TRDD3. Per the germline V gene, CDR1 is TSWWSYY and CDR2 is QGS. The CDR3 has 21 amino acids. CDR3 DNA: TGTGCTCTGGGGGAACTAGGGCTTCCCCCGGCGCTGGGGGATTCGACAGCACAACTCTTCTTT. Its protein product is CALGELGLPPALGDSTAQLFF.

The sample holds a few counts of this clone. The protein in TCRdb stems from a much larger clone and differs at residue 5 from this DNA's translation, likely a read error; here the protein is translated from the DNA. In nucleotides, the CDR3 is TGTGCCTGTGACATCGTGGGTGGGGGATACACCGCTTTGACAGCACAACTCTTCTTT. Residues: CACDIVGGGYTALTAQLFF. This chain joins TRDV2 and TRDJ2; 10 bases fit TRDD3. This CDR3 contains 19 residues. J gave up 0 bases and V 2 bases, and 11 bases lay outside the gene matches. The germline CDR1 and CDR2 sequences are GEAIGNYY and EKD.

This clone was detected a few times. Since a far larger clone is one base different, this is likely a read error. This CDR3 is also generated by other DNA sequences in the sample. The V and J genes are TRDV1 and TRDJ1; TRDD3 agrees at 13 bases. Trimming at V came to 9 bases and at J to 5 bases, leaving 15 bases not matched to a gene. The CDR3 is 17 amino acids. Germline V lookup: CDR1 TSWWSYY, CDR2 QGS. The CDR3 is CALGPLLGDTATDKLIF. The CDR3 DNA follows: TGTGCTCTGGGACCCTTACTGGGGGATACGGCCACTGATAAACTCATCTTT.

This clone is labeled as large. The sample carries other DNA sequences with the same CDR3. CDR3 residues: CACDWGPRSWDTRQMFF. CDR3 bases: TGTGCCTGTGACTGGGGACCCCGCTCCTGGGACACCCGACAGATGTTTTTC. This rearrangement joins TRDV2 to TRDJ3; tentative D call: TRDD3 (5 bases). The CDR3 consists of 17 residues. The germline gives CDR1 GEAIGNYY, CDR2 EKD. Trimming took off 3 bases at V and 0 bases at J, with 11 bases between the two ends.

As regards this clone: This DNA translates differently at residue 6 from the TCRdb protein, which is that of a much larger clone; a read error is likely, and the protein shown is the DNA's own translation. The rearrangement links TRDV2 to TRDJ2; 10 positions agree with TRDD3. The CDR3 runs 15 residues. The V segment lost 0 bases and the J segment 9 bases; nucleotides outside the gene matches: 6. CDR1 and CDR2 (germline): GEAIGNYY, EKD. The CDR3 DNA follows: TGTGCCTGTGACACCTGGGGGGATACGCGAACACAACTCTTCTTT. Translation: CACDTWGDTRTQLFF.

The sample holds a few counts of this clone. Translating this DNA gives a protein that differs at residue 4 from the TCRdb one, which belongs to a much larger clone; a read error is likely, and the protein shown is this translation. The chain is built from TRDV2 and TRDJ3; 8 bases are a match to TRDD3. CDR1 GEAIGNYY and CDR2 EKD come from the germline V gene. This CDR3 spans 18 amino acids. J was trimmed by 0 bases and V by 5 bases; bases with no gene match: 8. CDR3 in DNA: TGTGCCTGTGTCACTGGGGGCCCTTTCTCCTGGGACACCCGACAGATGTTTTTC. Amino acids: CACVTGGPFSWDTRQMFF.

About this clone: The protein that TCRdb holds for this DNA derives from a much larger clone and differs from the translated DNA at residue 10, which likely indicates a read error; the protein shown here is translated from the DNA. The CDR3 bases are TGTGCCTGTGACACCTACTGGGGGATAATCTCCTGGGACACCCGACAGATGTTTTTC. Translation gives CACDTYWGIISWDTRQMFF. The chain couples TRDV2 to TRDJ3; 11 positions match TRDD3. Germline trimming cut 0 bases from V and 0 bases from J; bases unmatched to any gene: 3. Germline V gives CDR1 GEAIGNYY, CDR2 EKD. CDR3 size: 19 residues.

This clone is termed large. Distinct nucleotide sequences in the sample also encode this CDR3. The rearrangement links TRDV2 to TRDJ3; the match to TRDD3 covers 8 bases. After removal of 3 bases from V and 0 bases from J, the junction contained 3 bases not matched to a gene. CDR1 is GEAIGNYY and CDR2 is EKD in the germline V gene. The CDR3 runs to 17 residues. The CDR3 DNA follows: TGTGCCTGTGACGCCACTGGGGGCTCCTGGGACACCCGACAGATGTTTTTC. Its translation: CACDATGGSWDTRQMFF.

Comments on this clone: Since a far larger clone is one base different, this is likely a read error. This sequence joins TRDV2 and TRDJ3; 9 positions agree with TRDD3. The CDR3 length is 19 residues. After removal of 0 bases from V and 0 bases from J, the junction contained 5 bases not matched to a gene. The germline V gene encodes CDR1 GEAIGNYY and CDR2 EKD. CDR3 in amino acids: CACDTYWGTSSWDTRQMFF. CDR3 nucleotide sequence: TGTGCCTGTGACACCTACTGGGGGACAAGCTCCTGGGACACCCGACAGATGTTTTTC.

This clone was counted between two and nine times. Translating this DNA gives a protein that differs at residue 9 from the TCRdb one, which belongs to a much larger clone; a read error is likely, and the protein shown is this translation. The chain recombines TRDV2 with TRDJ3, with 7 bases that match TRDD3. Germline assignment: CDR1 GEAIGNYY and CDR2 EKD. The CDR3 loop spans 21 amino acids. The junction had 16 bases not matched to a gene; V was cut back by 3 bases and J by 0 bases. Here the CDR3 reads CACDPLLGNTPSSWDTRQMFF. In nucleotides, the CDR3 is TGTGCCTGTGACCCATTACTGGGGAATACGCCGAGCTCCTGGGACACCCGACAGATGTTTTTC.

This clone is labeled medium-sized (0.01 to 0.1%). In the same sample, other DNA sequences code for this CDR3. The chain uses TRDV2 and TRDJ3; 10 bases match TRDD3. The CDR3 is made up of 18 amino acids. V gave up 0 bases and J gave up 0 bases; unmatched junction bases: 1. Germline lookup yields CDR1 GEAIGNYY and CDR2 EKD. The CDR3 region has the DNA TGTGCCTGTGACACCGCTGGGGGATACTCCTGGGACACCCGACAGATGTTTTTC. The encoded protein is CACDTAGGYSWDTRQMFF.

In the case of this clone: This sequence is one base from a far larger clone and is likely a read error. This sample also contains other DNA sequences that code for the same CDR3. The chain recombines TRDV1 with TRDJ1; 10 positions match TRDD3. CDR1 TSWWSYY and CDR2 QGS come from the germline V gene. The CDR3 totals 21 residues. In DNA, the CDR3 is TGTGCCCTTGGGGAAATCCCCGTGCTGGGGGATATAGCAGGTGGGGCCGATAAACTCATCTTT. This sequence encodes CALGEIPVLGDIAGGADKLIF.

This clone was observed a few times. This likely stems from a read error, as it lies one base from a far larger clone. This specimen includes other DNA sequences encoding the same CDR3. The rearrangement joins TRDV2 to TRDJ1; 7 nucleotides align to TRDD3. Germline V CDR1 and CDR2: GEAIGNYY, EKD. The CDR3 loop spans 17 amino acids. Here the CDR3 reads CACDPAGDRLYTDKLIF. CDR3 in DNA: TGTGCCTGTGACCCTGCGGGGGATCGGCTGTACACCGATAAACTAATCTTT.

This clone has only a few counts. With a far larger clone one base away, a read error is the likely cause. Different DNA sequences within this sample yield the same CDR3. The chain links TRDV2 to TRDJ2; 11 bases match TRDD3. Per germline, CDR1 GEAIGNYY and CDR2 EKD. The CDR3 is 16 amino acids. This CDR3 is CACDILGDTLTAQLFF. As DNA, the CDR3 is TGTGCCTGCGACATACTGGGGGATACTTTGACAGCACAACTCTTCTTT.

Within the sample, this clone is large. Other DNA sequences within the sample encode an identical CDR3. The chain is built from TRDV3 and TRDJ1; no firm D call. In germline, CDR1 is TVYSNPD, CDR2 GDNSRS (reference sequence). CDR3 length equals 14 residues. V lost 3 bases and J lost 7, with 21 bases in between. Here the CDR3 DNA reads TGTGCCTTCTTTCGAGGCTACGGCTACTTTAAACTCATCTTT. Its translation is CAFFRGYGYFKLIF.

This clone was picked up a small number of times. A read error likely explains this, since a far larger clone differs by one base. The rearrangement uses TRDV2 and TRDJ3; 10 positions agree with TRDD3. Per germline, CDR1 GEAIGNYY and CDR2 EKD. This CDR3 is 17 amino acids long. V was clipped by 7 bases and J by 3 bases; unmatched bases: 8. The CDR3 here is CACHTGGSDWDTRQMFF. CDR3 coding DNA: TGTGCCTGCCATACTGGGGGATCCGACTGGGACACCCGACAGATGTTTTTC.

Turning to this clone: The protein in TCRdb stems from a much larger clone and differs at residue 6 from this DNA's translation, likely a read error; here the protein is translated from the DNA. CDR3 residues: CACDRSGGSVSSWDTRQMFF. DNA for the CDR3: TGTGCCTGTGACCGTTCTGGGGGATCTGTAAGCTCCTGGGACACCCGACAGATGTTTTTC. This chain joins TRDV2 and TRDJ3; 9 bases fit TRDD3. V lost 3 bases, J lost 0 bases, and 11 bases stayed unmatched. Germline assignment: CDR1 GEAIGNYY and CDR2 EKD. This CDR3 region has 20 residues.

Concerning this clone: The TCRdb record carries a much larger clone's protein, which differs from this DNA's translation at residue 4; a read error is the likely cause, and the protein listed here is the DNA translation. Different DNA sequences within this sample yield the same CDR3. The rearrangement uses TRDV2 and TRDJ3; 7 bases agree with TRDD3. CDR1 is GEAIGNYY, CDR2 EKD, per germline. The CDR3 contains 16 residues. V dropped 5 bases and J dropped 0; count of bases not matched to a gene: 3. The CDR3 protein is CACGWGSSWDTRQMFF. The CDR3 DNA sequence: TGTGCCTGTGGTTGGGGGAGCTCCTGGGACACCCGACAGATGTTTTTC.

This clone was counted only a few times. Translating this DNA gives a protein that differs at residue 10 from the TCRdb one, which belongs to a much larger clone; a read error is likely, and the protein shown is this translation. V usage is TRDV2 and J usage is TRDJ3; 10 bases match TRDD3. This CDR3 comprises 17 residues. V was clipped by 0 bases and J by 5 bases; unmatched bases: 3. CDR1 GEAIGNYY and CDR2 EKD come from the germline V gene. This CDR3 is CACDTVGDTRDTRQMFF. The CDR3 coding sequence is TGTGCCTGTGACACCGTGGGGGATACCCGGGACACCCGACAGATGTTTTTC.